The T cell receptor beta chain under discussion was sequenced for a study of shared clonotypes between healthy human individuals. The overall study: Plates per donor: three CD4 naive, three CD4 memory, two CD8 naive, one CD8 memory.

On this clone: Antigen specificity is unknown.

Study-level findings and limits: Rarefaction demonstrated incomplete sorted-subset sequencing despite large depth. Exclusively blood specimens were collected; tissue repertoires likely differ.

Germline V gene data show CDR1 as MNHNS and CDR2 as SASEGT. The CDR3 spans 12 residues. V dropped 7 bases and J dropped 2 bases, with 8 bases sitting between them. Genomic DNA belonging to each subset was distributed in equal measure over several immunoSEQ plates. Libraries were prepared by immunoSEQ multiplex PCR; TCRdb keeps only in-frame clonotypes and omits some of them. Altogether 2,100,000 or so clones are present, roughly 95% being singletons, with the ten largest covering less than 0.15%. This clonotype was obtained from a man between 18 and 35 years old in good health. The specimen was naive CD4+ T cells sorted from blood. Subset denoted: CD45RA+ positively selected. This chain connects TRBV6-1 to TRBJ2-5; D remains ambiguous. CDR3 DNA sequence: TGTGCCAGCACACTTTTTCAAGAGACCCAGTACTTC. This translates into CASTLFQETQYF.